This section outlines one T cell receptor (beta chain) sequence together with its context. Antigen specificity is unknown. Beta-chain TCR CDR3 regions were amplified from RNA transcripts. Following a first-round RT-PCR that used HTBI primers, a second-round multiplex PCR was carried out. TCRdb processed the multiplex PCR reads anew with MiXCR; each CDR3 protein has one entry. The sample shows 650,000 to 900,000 distinct CDR3 sequences, 35% to 50% of them seen only once. This entry comes from a study of Graves' ophthalmopathy and Graves' hyperthyroidism. Study-level points and caveats: A model built from 13 signatures distinguished ophthalmopathy from stable hyperthyroidism with approximately 90% sensitivity and approximately 80% specificity. Most expanded clonotypes from thyroid (those above 0.001 frequency) were also found in blood.

Establishment of the diagnosis relied upon clinical symptoms, serum thyroxine, TRAb, thyroid ultrasound and orbital computed tomography. Germline V gene sequence: CDR1 SEHNR, CDR2 FQNEAQ (reference sequence). The length of the CDR3 is 14 residues. V was trimmed by 1 base and J by 5 bases, leaving 11 bases between them. This chain links TRBV7-9 with TRBJ2-5; D is unclear. The sample consisted of peripheral blood. The sequence came from an adult man with Graves' ophthalmopathy. In DNA, the CDR3 is TGTGCCAGCAGCTTAGATGGGTTACAGGAGACCCAGTACTTC. This translates into CASSLDGLQETQYF.